The entry below describes one T cell receptor (beta chain). The data stem from a study of technical replicates of blood from a few donors. Method: immunoSEQ multiplex PCR; TCRdb's copy keeps in-frame clones and lacks some. The table has about 56,000 clones, nearly 95% seen once. The V end was cut by 5 bases, the J end by 1 base, with 8 bases between. Germline lookup yields CDR1 SGHTA and CDR2 FQGNSA. The CDR3 is 13 amino acids. The sequencing input was PBMCs. This TCR derives from a human donor in good health. Some clones in this sample may be carry-over from other donors' samples. The J gene is TRBJ1-1, the V gene TRBV7-2; D gene unclear. This CDR3 reads CASSIRQNTEAFF. The CDR3 nucleotides are TGTGCCAGCAGCATCAGACAGAACACTGAAGCTTTCTTT.